The clone carrying this TCR beta chain has more than one count but fewer than ten. Its target is unknown. The data derive from a study of T cell responses to AZD1222 COVID-19 vaccine. Study-level information: Second doses at about 4 or about 12 weeks were pooled.

Assay: immunoSEQ multiplex PCR; the TCRdb copy retains only in-frame clones and omits some. The table records 160,000 or so clones, approximately 90% of them present only once. General study results and limits: Donors in the cohort were predominantly white British and more often female, and clonal diversity was possibly underestimated.

Germline V gene lookup returns CDR1 MGHDK and CDR2 SYGVNS. The CDR3 totals 14 residues. V was clipped by 7 bases and J by 3 bases; unmatched bases: 9. The chain employs TRBV25-1 and TRBJ2-7, with 7 nucleotides matching TRBD2. The receptor was isolated from an adult in good health. Sequences were derived from peripheral blood, sampled on day 0 of AZD1222 vaccination. CDR3 bases: TGTGCCAGCACCCCAGGACTAGGGAGCTACGAGCAGTACTTC. Protein sequence: CASTPGLGSYEQYF.